This TCR beta chain came from a study of cytomegalovirus exposure and HLA in healthy donors. Study-level points and caveats: Most CMV-associated TCR beta chains appeared HLA-restricted in a later analysis.

V gave up 3 bases and J gave up 6 bases; unmatched junction bases: 6. The CDR3 contains 14 residues. The germline gives CDR1 LNHDA, CDR2 SQIVND (reference sequence). For this clone: Its target is unknown.

Vbeta (60) and Jbeta (13) primers were used in the PCR. Produced via immunoSEQ multiplex PCR; TCRdb's table is partial and in-frame only. The repertoire has approximately 200,000 clones, 82% of them found once; the top ten carry roughly 6%. All donors participated as healthy donors of bone marrow. The sample comprised PBMCs. The rearrangement links TRBV19 to TRBJ1-1; TRBD1 matches 8 bases. This receptor was obtained from a woman aged 45-59 years in good health and CMV-seropositive. CDR3 DNA sequence: TGTGCCAGTAGTATTCAGGGGGCAAGGTCTGAAGCTTTCTTT. Protein: CASSIQGARSEAFF.